This TCR beta chain emerged from a study of regulatory T cells in long-lasting Graves disease. The authors built TCR beta libraries using iRepertoire HTBI primers and Arm-PCR of CDR3 regions. TCRdb re-derived calls from the multiplex PCR reads in MiXCR, one entry per CDR3 protein. Of around 400,000 distinct CDR3 sequences in the sample, 21% were seen once. Unmatched junction bases numbered 12, after V lost 3 bases and J lost 2 bases. Germline loops: CDR1 MNHGY, CDR2 SVAAGI. CDR3 length: 17 residues. This clonotype was counted ten times or more. The time point was: persistent/refractory GD, antithyroid drugs over 5 years with positive TRAb. With RNA extracted from PBMCs as input, the TCR library was made.

V and J are TRBV6-9 and TRBJ2-7; 8 bases align to TRBD2. The sequences come from peripheral blood mononuclear cells (PBMCs), collected when the disease was refractory, from a patient treated with antithyroid drugs. The TCR sequence derives from a female donor with Graves disease. The CDR3 DNA reads TGTGCCAGCAGTTACTATAGAGCGGGAGTGACGGCCTACGAGCAGTACTTC. Its protein product is CASSYYRAGVTAYEQYF.